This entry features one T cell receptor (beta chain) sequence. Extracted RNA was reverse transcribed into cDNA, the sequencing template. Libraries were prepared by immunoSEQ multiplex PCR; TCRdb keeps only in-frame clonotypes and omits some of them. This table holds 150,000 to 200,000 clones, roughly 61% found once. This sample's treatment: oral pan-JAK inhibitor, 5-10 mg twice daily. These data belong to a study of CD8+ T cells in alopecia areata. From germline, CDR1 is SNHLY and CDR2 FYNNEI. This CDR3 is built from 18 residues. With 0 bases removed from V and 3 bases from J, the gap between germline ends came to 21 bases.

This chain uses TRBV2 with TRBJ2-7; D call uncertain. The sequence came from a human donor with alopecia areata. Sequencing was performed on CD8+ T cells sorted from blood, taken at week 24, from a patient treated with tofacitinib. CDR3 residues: CASSEASSIRPNLYEQYF. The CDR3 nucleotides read TGTGCCAGCAGTGAAGCGTCTAGTATAAGGCCCAACCTCTACGAGCAGTACTTC.